Listed here are 31 T cell receptor beta chains from one sample, sequenced in a study of T-cell reconstitution after alpha-beta-depleted transplantation in children. A library of TCRbeta sequences, prepared with unique molecular identifiers, was generated. TCRdb recomputed calls from the PCR reads with MiXCR, one row per CDR3 protein. The data hold about 350,000 distinct CDR3 sequences, with roughly 15% observed a single time. Sample: PBMCs, mostly from graft donor cells, taken 360 days after TCRalphabeta/CD19-depleted stem cell transplant. The origin of the receptors is a male patient aged 2-9 years who had a stem cell transplant for acute lymphoblastic leukemia, so the T cells may come from the graft donor.

This clonotype was counted a few times. The V call is TRBV28, the J call TRBJ2-3; 9 bases line up with TRBD1. CDR1 MDHEN and CDR2 SYDVKM come from the germline V gene. V gave up 6 bases and J gave up 3 bases; unmatched junction bases: 7. The CDR3 spans 15 residues. For the CDR3, the DNA is TGTGCCAGCAGCCGTTGGACAGGGGTGACAGATACGCAGTATTTT. This sequence encodes CASSRWTGVTDTQYF.

V usage is TRBV5-5 and J usage is TRBJ2-1; 7 bases align to TRBD1. This CDR3 contains 18 residues. V lost 0 bases, J lost 6 bases, and 15 bases stayed unmatched. Per the germline V gene, CDR1 is SGHKS and CDR2 is YYEKEE (reference sequence). CDR3 in amino acids: CASSLGPQGWGHINEQFF. DNA for the CDR3: TGTGCCAGCAGCTTGGGTCCACAGGGGTGGGGGCACATCAATGAGCAGTTCTTC.

V and J are TRBV7-2 and TRBJ2-7, with TRBD1 as a possible D gene (5 bases). Looked up from germline, CDR1 is SGHTA and CDR2 is FQGNSA. V lost 6 bases and J lost 3, with 15 bases in between. The CDR3 has 14 residues. This CDR3 is CASSYTWQGYEQYF. CDR3 bases: TGTGCCAGCAGTTACACGTGGCAGGGCTACGAGCAGTACTTC. Looking up the rest from reference TRBV7-2 and TRBJ2-7 gives the full variable domain: GAGVSQSPSNKVTEKGKDVELRCDPISGHTALYWYRQSLGQGLEFLIYFQGNSAPDKSGLPSDRFSAERTGGSVSTLTIQRTQQEDSAVYLCASSYTWQGYEQYFGPGTRLTVT.

This clonotype turned up a few times. The genes are TRBV6-1 and TRBJ2-4; 12 bases agree with TRBD2. CDR1 and CDR2 from the germline V gene are MNHNS and SASEGT. This CDR3 contains 14 residues. J gave up 7 bases and V 10 bases, and 8 bases lay outside the gene matches. The CDR3, as DNA: TGTGCCACGTCGTCCGGGACTAGCGGGAACATTCAGTACTTC. As protein: CATSSGTSGNIQYF.

This clonotype was counted ten times or more. The V gene is TRBV7-9, the J gene TRBJ1-1; no reliable D call. The CDR3 spans 16 residues. The V end lost 2 bases, the J end lost 5 bases, and 18 bases lay between the germline ends. The germline gives CDR1 SEHNR, CDR2 FQNEAQ (reference sequence). CDR3 sequence (DNA): TGTGCCAGCAGCTTAATTTCTTGGGGTAGCGGTACTGAAGCTTTCTTT. Its translation is CASSLISWGSGTEAFF. Together with reference TRBV7-9 and TRBJ1-1, the CDR3 gives the full variable domain: DTGVSQNPRHKITKRGQNVTFRCDPISEHNRLYWYRQTLGQGPEFLTYFQNEAQLEKSRLLSDRFSAERPKGSFSTLEIQRTEQGDSAMYLCASSLISWGSGTEAFFGQGTRLTVV.

This clonotype occurred many times. The V call is TRBV12-3 or TRBV12-4, the J call TRBJ1-1, with D perhaps TRBD1 (6 bases). V dropped 6 bases and J dropped 3 bases, with 14 bases sitting between them. The CDR3 is made up of 14 amino acids. The CDR3 DNA reads TGTGCCAGCAGCCGGCGTGGGGGCGACACTGAAGCTTTCTTT. Translation: CASSRRGGDTEAFF.

Only a few counts were recorded for this clonotype. The V gene is TRBV6-2 or TRBV6-3, the J gene TRBJ2-1; 8 bases agree with TRBD2. V was pared by 0 bases and J by 5 bases, with 9 bases of the junction left unmatched. Germline V gene data show CDR1 as MNHEY and CDR2 as SVGEGT. CDR3 size: 17 residues. In DNA form, the CDR3 reads TGTGCCAGCAGTTACTCGGGGGGCGGGAGGATCAACAATGAGCAGTTCTTC. Translating it yields CASSYSGGGRINNEQFF.

In its sample, this clonotype was seen a few times. The chain has TRBV12-3 or TRBV12-4 and TRBJ1-1, with a possible D match to TRBD1 (6 bases). Trimming left V 7 bases short and J 0 bases short, with 12 bases between. CDR3 size: 14 residues. The chain's CDR3 is CASIRGGMNTEAFF. The CDR3 region has the DNA TGTGCCAGCATACGAGGGGGGATGAACACTGAAGCTTTCTTT.

This clonotype turned up a few times. Sequence at one end of the junction differs from germline and may be a read error. The chain combines TRBV7-7 with TRBJ2-2; TRBD2 matches at 10 bases. The CDR3 covers 17 residues. The V gene's germline CDR1 is SSHAT and CDR2 FNYEAQ (reference sequence). CDR3 in DNA: TGTGCTAGCAGCAGGGCTACTAGCGGGGCGAACACCGGGGAGCTGTTTTTT. It encodes CASSRATSGANTGELFF.

The chain has TRBV29-1 and TRBJ1-1; 7 bases are a match to TRBD1. The CDR3 is 12 residues long. Germline trimming cut 7 bases from V and 1 base from J; bases unmatched to any gene: 3. Germline CDR1 reads SQVTM; CDR2 reads ANQGSEA. CDR3 residues: CSGQGPNTEAFF. As DNA, the CDR3 is TGCAGCGGACAGGGACCGAACACTGAAGCTTTCTTT.

In this sample, this clonotype turned up a few times. The chain employs TRBV28 and TRBJ1-5; TRBD1 matches at 9 bases. The V gene end was trimmed by 8 bases and the J gene end by 7 bases; junction bases not matched to a gene: 3. Germline values: CDR1 MDHEN, CDR2 SYDVKM. This CDR3 spans 12 amino acids. CDR3 coding DNA: TGTGCCAGCGGGACAGGGCACCAGCCCCAGCATTTT. Residues: CASGTGHQPQHF.

The rearrangement joins TRBV20-1 to TRBJ2-1, with D perhaps TRBD2 (5 bases). CDR3 length equals 13 residues. Trimming stripped 3 bases from V and 4 bases from J, with 10 bases between. Germline loops: CDR1 DFQATT, CDR2 SNEGSKA (reference sequence). CDR3 region: CSARRREYNEQFF. The CDR3 nucleotides read TGCAGTGCTAGGCGAAGGGAGTACAATGAGCAGTTCTTC.

This clonotype appeared many times. The chain employs TRBV5-6 and TRBJ2-5; D may match TRBD1 or TRBD2 (5 bases each). V dropped 0 bases and J dropped 5 bases, with 26 bases sitting between them. Germline CDR1 reads SGHDT; CDR2 reads YYEEEE. The CDR3 runs to 19 residues. CDR3 in DNA: TGTGCCAGCAGCTTGGTGGGACGAAGCCTACAAGGTCCCAGGGAGACCCAGTACTTC. Translated: CASSLVGRSLQGPRETQYF.

This rearrangement joins TRBV7-2 to TRBJ2-7; D possibly corresponds to TRBD2 (5 bases). The CDR3 consists of 13 residues. Germline lookup yields CDR1 SGHTA and CDR2 FQGNSA. The ends were cut back, 4 bases at V and 3 bases at J, with 10 bases in the middle. The CDR3 protein is CASSSRTGYEQYF. The CDR3 nucleotides read TGTGCCAGCAGCTCCCGGACTGGCTACGAGCAGTACTTC.

This clonotype was found a few times. The chain joins TRBV9 to TRBJ2-6; D is possibly TRBD1 (5 bases). Trimming shortened V by 1 base and J by 1 base, and 15 bases separated the two germline ends. The CDR3 totals 18 residues. Germline loops: CDR1 SGDLS, CDR2 YYNGEE. The CDR3 sequence: CASSVRRDPRSGANVLTF. The CDR3 nucleotides are TGTGCCAGCAGCGTACGCAGGGATCCTCGATCTGGGGCCAACGTCCTGACTTTC.

This clonotype was counted many times. The J gene is TRBJ2-3, the V gene TRBV7-8; D possibly matches TRBD1 or TRBD2 (5 bases each). This CDR3 has 14 residues. Deletions cut 4 bases from V and 0 bases from J, with 8 bases between. The germline V gene has CDR1 SGHVS and CDR2 FQNEAQ. The CDR3 nucleotides read TGTGCCAGCAGCTGGGGGATTAGCACAGATACGCAGTATTTT. Protein: CASSWGISTDTQYF.

This clonotype was seen only a few times. The chain employs TRBV10-3 and TRBJ2-5, with 11 bases aligning to TRBD1. The CDR3 is 13 residues long. V shed 8 bases, J shed 7 bases, and the junction held 6 bases outside the gene matches. CDR1 is ENHRY and CDR2 is SYGVKD in the germline V gene. Written as DNA, the CDR3 is TGTGCCATCGGTCCGGGACAGGGGGGGACCCAGTACTTC. It specifies CAIGPGQGGTQYF.

V is TRBV15 and J is TRBJ2-1; 11 bases align to TRBD2. The CDR3 is 15 residues long. CDR1 is LNHNV and CDR2 is YYDKDF in the germline V gene (reference sequence). V dropped 6 bases and J dropped 9; count of bases not matched to a gene: 10. CDR3 region: CATRRLAGRGGEQFF. Here the CDR3 DNA reads TGTGCCACCAGGAGACTAGCGGGAAGAGGAGGTGAGCAGTTCTTC. Full variable domain (outside the CDR3, taken from reference TRBV15 and TRBJ2-1): DAMVIQNPRYQVTQFGKPVTLSCSQTLNHNVMYWYQQKSSQAPKLLFHYYDKDFNNEADTPDNFQSRRPNTSFCFLDIRSPGLGDTAMYLCATRRLAGRGGEQFFGPGTRLTVL.

This clonotype was observed a handful of times. The J gene is TRBJ2-3, the V gene TRBV20-1; D is uncertain. This CDR3 contains 14 residues. Trimming pared 6 bases from V and 4 bases from J, leaving 17 bases between. Germline V gives CDR1 DFQATT, CDR2 SNEGSKA (reference sequence). The CDR3 DNA is TGCAGTGCAAGCCACGGCCTCAGCGCAGATACGCAGTATTTT. Translated, it gives CSASHGLSADTQYF.

There are a few counts of this clonotype. The CDR3 DNA sequence: TGCAGCGTTGGAAAACAGGGATGGGACACTGAAGCTTTCTTT. Translation: CSVGKQGWDTEAFF. The rearrangement uses TRBV29-1 and TRBJ1-1; D possibly corresponds to TRBD1 (6 bases). Trimming left V 4 bases short and J 3 bases short, with 15 bases between. The CDR3 is made up of 14 amino acids. In germline, CDR1 is SQVTM, CDR2 ANQGSEA.

This clonotype was seen more than once but under ten times. This chain joins TRBV2 and TRBJ2-1; 9 bases fit TRBD1. Germline CDR1 and CDR2: SNHLY and FYNNEI. The CDR3 extends over 15 amino acids. Trimming removed 4 bases from V and 5 bases from J; junction bases left unmatched: 6. In DNA, the CDR3 is TGTGCCAGCAGTGGGGACAGGGCTTTTCACAATGAGCAGTTCTTC. Its translation is CASSGDRAFHNEQFF.

The chain combines TRBV27 with TRBJ2-7, with D unresolved. The CDR3 has 14 residues. Trimming took 4 bases from V and 9 from J, leaving 19 bases between them. The germline V gene has CDR1 MNHEY and CDR2 SMNVEV (reference sequence). CDR3 amino acids: CASSSLHPRRGQYF. The CDR3 nucleotides read TGTGCCAGCAGTTCACTCCACCCCCGGCGAGGGCAGTACTTC.

This chain links TRBV2 with TRBJ2-7; the match to TRBD1 covers 8 bases. The CDR3 length is 16 residues. J lost 0 bases, V lost 0 bases, and 4 bases had no gene match. Germline values: CDR1 SNHLY, CDR2 FYNNEI. In nucleotides, the CDR3 is TGTGCCAGCAGTGAAGCCCGGACAGGGAGCTCCTACGAGCAGTACTTC. It is translated as CASSEARTGSSYEQYF.

This clonotype was detected only a few times. V gene TRBV4-1 combines with J gene TRBJ2-7, with TRBD2 identical over 8 bases. CDR1 is MGHRA, CDR2 YSYEKL, per germline. The CDR3 is made up of 17 amino acids. V shed 1 base, J shed 0 bases, and the junction held 8 bases outside the gene matches. CDR3 DNA: TGCGCCAGCAGCCAAGTAGGGGGACTAGGAAGCTCCTACGAGCAGTACTTC. Translated: CASSQVGGLGSSYEQYF.

The chain combines TRBV7-9 with TRBJ1-3, with D possibly being TRBD1 (5 bases). The CDR3 has 16 residues. Germline V gene lookup returns CDR1 SEHNR and CDR2 FQNEAQ (reference sequence). Trimming took 5 bases from V and 0 from J, leaving 14 bases between them. Written as DNA, the CDR3 is TGTGCCAGCAGCGGGGATGGGGGGAGCTCTGGAAACACCATATATTTT. This encodes CASSGDGGSSGNTIYF.

The CDR3 DNA sequence: TGCGCCAGCACAGCGTCGGGATCCAGCACAGATACGCAGTATTTT. As protein: CASTASGSSTDTQYF. The genes are TRBV10-2 and TRBJ2-3; a weak D match, TRBD2 (5 bases). In germline, CDR1 is WSHSY, CDR2 SAAADI. The CDR3 covers 15 residues. Trimming took off 7 bases at V and 0 bases at J, with 14 bases between the two ends.

This clonotype has more than one count but fewer than ten. V and J are TRBV20-1 and TRBJ1-6, with unresolved D. V lost 0 bases, J lost 8 bases, and 8 bases lay in between. The CDR3 has 13 amino acids. Germline V gene lookup returns CDR1 DFQATT and CDR2 SNEGSKA (reference sequence). This chain's CDR3 is CSARDQADSPLHF. The DNA for the CDR3 is TGCAGTGCTAGAGATCAAGCGGATTCACCCCTCCACTTT.

This clonotype was counted between two and nine times. The V and J genes are TRBV12-3 or TRBV12-4 and TRBJ2-5, with TRBD1 identical over 8 bases. V was clipped by 0 bases and J by 5 bases; unmatched bases: 11. The CDR3 runs 17 residues. The chain's CDR3 is CASSLAAATGEGETQYF. In DNA, the CDR3 is TGTGCCAGCAGTTTAGCGGCGGCGACAGGGGAAGGGGAGACCCAGTACTTC.

The genes are TRBV18 and TRBJ2-7; D possibly corresponds to TRBD1 (5 bases). The V gene lost 4 bases and the J gene lost 4 bases, with 11 bases spanning the gap. There are 13 residues in the CDR3. Germline assignment: CDR1 KGHSH and CDR2 LQKENI. As DNA, the CDR3 is TGTGCCAGCTCACAGGGGTTAGAATACGAGCAGTACTTC. Protein: CASSQGLEYEQYF.

The V and J genes are TRBV25-1 and TRBJ1-1; TRBD1 agrees at 10 bases. The germline gives CDR1 MGHDK, CDR2 SYGVNS. The CDR3 is 17 residues long. V was clipped by 4 bases and J by 5 bases; unmatched bases: 13. The CDR3 DNA sequence: TGTGCCAGCAGTGCGAGGGTAGGCGGGACAGGGGTGACTGAAGCTTTCTTT. Its protein is CASSARVGGTGVTEAFF. Full variable domain (rest looked up from reference TRBV25-1 and TRBJ1-1): EADIYQTPRYLVIGTGKKITLECSQTMGHDKMYWYQQDPGMELHLIHYSYGVNSTEKGDLSSESTVSRIRTEHFPLTLESARPSHTSQYLCASSARVGGTGVTEAFFGQGTRLTVV.

The chain recombines TRBV5-5 with TRBJ2-3, with 10 positions matching TRBD2. This CDR3 contains 16 residues. Germline-derived CDR1 and CDR2 are SGHKS and YYEKEE (reference sequence). V gave up 4 bases and J gave up 0 bases; unmatched junction bases: 5. The CDR3 reads CASSSGRGWSTDTQYF. CDR3 in DNA: TGTGCCAGCAGCAGCGGGAGGGGTTGGAGCACAGATACGCAGTATTTT.